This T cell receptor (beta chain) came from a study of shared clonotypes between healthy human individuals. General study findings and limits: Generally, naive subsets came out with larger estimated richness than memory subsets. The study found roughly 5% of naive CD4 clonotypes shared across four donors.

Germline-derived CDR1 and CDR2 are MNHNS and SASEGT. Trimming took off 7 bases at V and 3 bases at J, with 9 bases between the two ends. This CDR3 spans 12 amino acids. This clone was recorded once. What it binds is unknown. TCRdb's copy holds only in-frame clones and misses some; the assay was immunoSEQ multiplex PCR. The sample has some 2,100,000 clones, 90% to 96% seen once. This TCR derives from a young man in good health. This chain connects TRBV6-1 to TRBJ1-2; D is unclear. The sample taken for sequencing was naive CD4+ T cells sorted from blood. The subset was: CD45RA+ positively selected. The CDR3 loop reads CASKAEDYGYTF. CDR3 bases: TGTGCCAGCAAAGCCGAGGACTATGGCTACACCTTC.